Listed below are T cell receptor beta chains from one sample, sequenced in a study of T cells in Graves' hyperthyroidism and ophthalmopathy. TCRdb re-derived calls from the multiplex PCR reads in MiXCR, one entry per CDR3 protein. Here the sample spans 500,000 to 700,000 distinct CDR3 sequences, 15% to 20% being singletons. The sequenced material came from blood. The receptors originated from a woman between 18 and 30 years old with Graves' hyperthyroidism. CDR3s include the opening cysteine and the closing phenylalanine or tryptophan. D genes are given only for firm matches. Expanded clones are given a class, and other clones once, few, many or no size at all.

j_call | clone_size | d_call | v_call | cdr3_aa | cdr3_nt
TRBJ1-4 | NA | NA | TRBV6-5 | CASSYLTGNEKLFF | TGTGCCAGCAGCTACCTAACGGGGAATGAAAAACTGTTTTTT
TRBJ1-4 | few | NA | TRBV5-6 | CASSLVRRAGREKLFF | TGTGCCAGCAGCTTGGTTAGGAGGGCGGGTCGTGAAAAACTGTTTTTT
TRBJ1-5 | NA | NA | TRBV29-1 | CSVQENSNQPQHF | TGCAGCGTTCAGGAGAATAGCAATCAGCCCCAGCATTTT
TRBJ1-5 | many | NA | TRBV7-6 | CASSLSGAHNQPQHF | TGTGCCAGCAGCTTATCGGGGGCCCACAATCAGCCCCAGCATTTT
TRBJ2-5 | many | NA | TRBV5-8 | CASSLEGTRETQYF | TGTGCCAGCAGCTTGGAAGGGACGCGTGAGACCCAGTACTTC
TRBJ2-1 | many | TRBD1 | TRBV28 | CASRQGAGNEQFF | TGTGCCAGCAGGCAGGGGGCAGGGAATGAGCAGTTCTTC
TRBJ1-4 | few | TRBD1 | TRBV7-8 | CASSPSSGQYILFF | TGTGCCAGCAGCCCATCCTCGGGACAGTATATACTGTTTTTT
TRBJ1-6 | few | TRBD1 | TRBV3-1 | CASSQIGQGSSPLHF | TGTGCCAGCAGCCAGATAGGACAGGGGAGTTCACCCCTCCACTTT
TRBJ1-2 | NA | NA | TRBV5-5 | CASSLQSSYGYTF | TGTGCCAGCAGCTTACAGAGTTCCTATGGCTACACCTTC
TRBJ2-1 | many | TRBD1 | TRBV20-1 | CSATWPRDRGPGQFF | TGCAGTGCCACCTGGCCTCGGGACAGGGGGCCCGGGCAGTTCTTC
TRBJ1-5 | NA | TRBD1 | TRBV19 | CASSISGQGNQPQHF | TGTGCCAGTAGTATAAGTGGACAGGGAAACCAGCCCCAGCATTTT
TRBJ2-3 | many | TRBD1 | TRBV3-1 | CASSQGRTGGRPDTQYF | TGTGCCAGCAGCCAAGGAAGGACAGGGGGGCGCCCAGATACGCAGTATTTT
TRBJ1-5 | NA | NA | TRBV2 | CASSDYLIATDTQHF | TGTGCCAGCAGTGATTATCTCATAGCCACAGATACGCAGCATTTT
TRBJ1-2 | NA | NA | TRBV7-8 | CASSLDTGFQYGYTF | TGTGCCAGCAGCTTAGATACAGGGTTCCAGTATGGCTACACCTTC
TRBJ2-1 | many | TRBD2 | TRBV7-2 | CASSSRASGGVNEQFF | TGTGCCAGCAGCTCCCGAGCTAGCGGGGGGGTCAATGAGCAGTTCTTC
TRBJ1-2 | few | TRBD1 | TRBV2 | CASSEVGTGDGYTF | TGTGCCAGCAGTGAAGTAGGGACAGGGGATGGCTACACCTTC
TRBJ2-5 | few | NA | TRBV7-9 | CASSSAVGQLKLEDQYF | TGTGCCAGCAGCTCGGCAGTGGGGCAGCTCAAGTTGGAGGACCAGTACTTC
TRBJ2-7 | NA | NA | TRBV12-3/TRBV12-4 | CASSITGKSYEQYF | TGTGCCAGCAGTATTACAGGGAAGTCCTACGAGCAGTACTTC
TRBJ1-1 | many | NA | TRBV12-3/TRBV12-4 | CASSSDQGRDTEAFF | TGTGCCAGCAGTTCGGACCAGGGAAGGGACACTGAAGCTTTCTTT
TRBJ2-3 | NA | NA | TRBV6-1 | CASSPSYTQYF | TGTGCCAGCAGCCCTAGCTATACGCAGTATTTT
TRBJ2-6 | NA | TRBD1 | TRBV6-6 | CASSYARVTGGNGANVLTF | TGTGCCAGCAGTTACGCGAGGGTGACAGGGGGCAATGGGGCCAACGTCCTGACTTTC
TRBJ2-5 | many | NA | TRBV6-5 | CASSYYGGTGTRETQYF | TGTGCCAGCAGTTACTACGGAGGGACCGGGACTCGAGAGACCCAGTACTTC
TRBJ2-7 | NA | NA | TRBV29-1 | CSVGKAYAYEQYF | TGCAGCGTTGGGAAGGCGTACGCCTACGAGCAGTACTTC
TRBJ2-7 | few | NA | TRBV7-9 | CASSLRSSAASYEQYF | TGTGCCAGCAGCTTAAGGTCAAGCGCTGCCTCCTACGAGCAGTACTTC
TRBJ2-7 | NA | TRBD1 | TRBV19 | CASSRGTGSKSYEQYF | TGTGCCAGTAGTCGAGGGACAGGGTCGAAATCCTACGAGCAGTACTTC
TRBJ2-7 | few | TRBD1 | TRBV5-1 | CASRSRDRDNEQYF | TGCGCCAGCAGGTCCCGGGACAGGGACAACGAGCAGTACTTC
TRBJ2-1 | NA | TRBD2 | TRBV10-3 | CAISDHSGSNEQFF | TGTGCCATCAGTGATCATAGCGGGAGTAATGAGCAGTTCTTC
TRBJ2-5 | many | TRBD1 | TRBV12-3/TRBV12-4 | CASSRDRNQETQYF | TGTGCCAGCAGCCGGGACAGGAATCAAGAGACCCAGTACTTC
TRBJ1-3 | NA | NA | TRBV7-9 | CASSSPRPSGNIIYF | TGTGCCAGCAGCTCTCCCCGGCCCTCTGGAAACATCATATATTTT
TRBJ1-2 | many | NA | TRBV11-2 | CATPKHPAGGYGYTF | TGTGCCACCCCCAAACACCCGGCGGGAGGTTATGGCTACACCTTC
TRBJ2-2 | NA | TRBD1 | TRBV6-4 | CASSDGTGDTGELFF | TGTGCCAGCAGTGACGGGACAGGGGACACCGGGGAGCTGTTTTTT
TRBJ2-7 | once | NA | TRBV10-2 | CASSESGQTPNEQYF | TGCGCCAGCAGTGAGTCCGGACAGACCCCTAACGAGCAGTACTTC
TRBJ2-1 | NA | NA | TRBV14 | CASSQDGARSEQFF | TGTGCCAGCAGCCAAGATGGGGCACGGAGTGAGCAGTTCTTC
TRBJ2-7 | many | NA | TRBV7-2 | CASSLRPSYEQYF | TGTGCCAGCAGCCTCAGGCCCTCCTACGAGCAGTACTTC
TRBJ1-5 | many | TRBD1 | TRBV6-8 | CASSYNVQGRNQPQHF | TGTGCCAGCAGTTACAACGTACAGGGGAGGAATCAGCCCCAGCATTTT
TRBJ2-7 | many | TRBD2 | TRBV7-2 | CASSLVIGGVYEQYF | TGTGCCAGCAGCTTAGTAATCGGGGGGGTCTACGAGCAGTACTTC
TRBJ1-4 | NA | NA | TRBV20-1 | CSARAGPTNEKLFF | TGCAGTGCTAGGGCAGGGCCCACTAATGAAAAACTGTTTTTT
TRBJ1-4 | NA | NA | TRBV12-3/TRBV12-4 | CATGALPTTTNEKLFF | TGTGCCACCGGGGCCCTCCCAACGACAACTAATGAAAAACTGTTTTTT
TRBJ2-4 | NA | NA | TRBV29-1 | CSAEGGLAKNIQYF | TGCAGCGCCGAGGGGGGCTTAGCCAAAAACATTCAGTACTTC
TRBJ1-2 | NA | TRBD1 | TRBV20-1 | CSANGQALNGYTF | TGCAGTGCCAATGGACAGGCGTTGAATGGCTACACCTTC
TRBJ2-5 | few | TRBD2 | TRBV20-1 | CSAKTSASGLFQETQYF | TGCAGTGCCAAGACTAGCGCGAGTGGCCTGTTTCAAGAGACCCAGTACTTC
TRBJ2-7 | many | TRBD2 | TRBV7-2 | CASSSSNPTSGRYVGEQYF | TGTGCCAGCAGCTCGTCAAATCCTACTAGCGGGAGGTATGTCGGCGAGCAGTACTTC
TRBJ2-5 | many | NA | TRBV12-3/TRBV12-4 | CASSHNSRVYQETQYF | TGTGCCAGCAGCCACAACTCTAGGGTATATCAAGAGACCCAGTACTTC
TRBJ1-2 | NA | NA | TRBV24-1 | CATSDSGGQAANYGYTF | TGTGCCACCAGTGATAGCGGGGGACAAGCAGCTAACTATGGCTACACCTTC
TRBJ2-2 | NA | TRBD1 | TRBV10-2 | CASSESGTGFNTGELFF | TGCGCCAGCAGTGAGTCCGGGACAGGGTTTAACACCGGGGAGCTGTTTTTT
TRBJ1-5 | many | NA | TRBV20-1 | CSARKELNQPQHF | TGCAGTGCTAGGAAAGAACTCAATCAGCCCCAGCATTTT
TRBJ1-3 | few | NA | TRBV6-1 | CASSESLPGGAFSSGNTIYF | TGTGCCAGCAGTGAATCTCTACCTGGGGGGGCCTTCAGCTCTGGAAACACCATATATTTT
TRBJ2-1 | NA | NA | TRBV9 | CASSVYPGLPRSSYNEQFF | TGTGCCAGCAGCGTGTACCCGGGACTTCCCAGGAGCTCCTACAATGAGCAGTTCTTC
TRBJ2-1 | many | TRBD1 | TRBV6-2/TRBV6-3 | CASSYSRSGQGENEQFF | TGTGCCAGCAGTTACTCTCGGTCGGGACAGGGCGAGAATGAGCAGTTCTTC
TRBJ2-2 | many | NA | TRBV12-3/TRBV12-4 | CASSLEGPGELFF | TGTGCCAGCAGTTTAGAGGGTCCCGGGGAGCTGTTTTTT
TRBJ2-3 | NA | NA | TRBV20-1 | CSARNGDTSTDTQYF | TGCAGTGCTAGGAATGGGGACACCAGCACAGATACGCAGTATTTT
TRBJ2-3 | once | TRBD2 | TRBV4-1 | CASSPGTSGGARSTDTQYF | TGCGCCAGCAGCCCGGGGACTAGCGGGGGGGCCAGGAGCACAGATACGCAGTATTTT
TRBJ2-1 | many | TRBD2 | TRBV28 | CASSPISGRGDEQFF | TGTGCCAGCAGTCCCATTAGTGGGAGGGGAGATGAGCAGTTCTTC
TRBJ1-2 | many | NA | TRBV7-2 | CASRLGDYGYTF | TGTGCCAGCAGACTAGGTGACTATGGCTACACCTTC
TRBJ1-5 | NA | NA | TRBV20-1 | CSAKIGQTIISNQPRHF | TGCAGTGCTAAGATCGGACAGACAATTATAAGCAATCAGCCCCGGCATTTT